This T cell receptor beta chain is from a study of blood T cell repertoires in COVID-19. The junction had 5 bases not matched to a gene; V was cut back by 0 bases and J by 2 bases. CDR3 length equals 18 residues. Germline V CDR1 and CDR2: MNHEY, SVGEGT. Original analysis: The assay estimated nucleated cells by amplifying reference gene primers. The data were produced by immunoSEQ multiplex PCR, yet TCRdb's version contains in-frame clones alone and is incomplete. V and J calls and clone size follow that table, whereas D and trimming were derived from the DNA. This sample carries over 110,000 clones, roughly 78% of them seen once, and the ten largest clones take under 4.5%.

The genes are TRBV6-2 or TRBV6-3 and TRBJ2-4; 12 bases agree with TRBD2. Input material: peripheral blood. The TCR originated in a man aged 60-69 years with acute or convalescent COVID-19. This CDR3 reads CASSYSELAGGTKNIQYF. Here the CDR3 DNA reads TGTGCCAGCAGTTACTCGGAACTAGCGGGAGGTACCAAAAACATTCAGTACTTC.